The 23 T cell receptor beta chains presented below share a single source sample, sequenced in a study of control samples from healthy donors and cancer patients. Produced via immunoSEQ multiplex PCR; TCRdb's table is partial and in-frame only. The data show around 76,000 clones, approximately 91% seen once. Sequencing used PBMCs. These receptor sequences come from a woman aged 45-65 years with colorectal cancer.

This clone was seen only a few times. The chain couples TRBV10-3 to TRBJ2-1; maybe TRBD1 (6 bases). V was cut by 3 bases and J by 9 bases, with 15 bases left in between. Germline V gene lookup returns CDR1 ENHRY and CDR2 SYGVKD. CDR3 length: 14 amino acids. The DNA for the CDR3 is TGTGCCATCAGTGACCCAACCACAGGGCCTGAGCAGTTCTTC. Translating gives CAISDPTTGPEQFF.

V usage is TRBV7-2 and J usage is TRBJ2-1; TRBD1 matches 8 bases. Per germline, CDR1 SGHTA and CDR2 FQGNSA. The CDR3 length is 14 residues. The ends lost 3 bases at V and 12 bases at J; junction bases unmatched: 10. The chain's CDR3 is CASSFGDRPWGQFF. The CDR3 DNA reads TGTGCCAGCAGCTTCGGGGACAGGCCTTGGGGGCAGTTCTTC.

Only a few counts were recorded for this clone. V and J are TRBV6-5 and TRBJ2-7; 8 bases are a match to TRBD1. Germline assignment: CDR1 MNHEY and CDR2 SVGAGI. The CDR3 consists of 13 residues. V lost 6 bases to trimming and J lost 4 bases; unmatched junction nucleotides: 5. CDR3 residues: CASSGDRRYEQYV. CDR3 in DNA: TGTGCCAGCAGCGGGGACAGGCGGTACGAGCAGTACGTC.

The chain employs TRBV7-2 and TRBJ2-2; no clear D. Germline assignment: CDR1 SGHTA and CDR2 FQGNSA. This CDR3 contains 15 residues. Trimming pared 1 base from V and 4 bases from J, leaving 10 bases between. The CDR3 loop reads CASSLVIVGTGELFF. The CDR3 DNA reads TGTGCCAGCAGCTTAGTCATAGTTGGCACCGGGGAGCTGTTTTTT.

The V gene is TRBV7-9, the J gene TRBJ1-1, with D maybe TRBD1 (5 bases). Germline V gives CDR1 SEHNR, CDR2 FQNEAQ (reference sequence). V was clipped by 0 bases and J by 1 base, with 9 bases between them. This CDR3 has 15 residues. CDR3 in amino acids: CASSLAGQKNTEAFF. The CDR3 nucleotides read TGTGCCAGCAGCTTAGCGGGGCAGAAGAACACTGAAGCTTTCTTT.

The chain employs TRBV10-3 and TRBJ2-1; either TRBD1 or TRBD2 may supply D (7 bases each). The CDR3 spans 17 residues. Trimming left V 0 bases short and J 5 bases short, with 17 bases between. CDR1 and CDR2 from the germline V gene are ENHRY and SYGVKD. The CDR3 spells CAISESIARGGHNEQFF. The DNA for the CDR3 is TGTGCCATCAGTGAGTCGATTGCCAGGGGGGGCCACAATGAGCAGTTCTTC.

The V gene is TRBV28, the J gene TRBJ1-4; D uncertain. CDR1 is MDHEN, CDR2 SYDVKM, per germline. V lost 6 bases and J lost 8, with 16 bases in between. This CDR3 has 14 amino acids. The CDR3 reads CASSPIQSREKLFF. In DNA, the CDR3 is TGTGCCAGCAGCCCGATTCAGTCCCGGGAAAAACTGTTTTTT.

The V gene is TRBV2, the J gene TRBJ1-6; D gene unclear. Germline CDR1 reads SNHLY; CDR2 reads FYNNEI. The CDR3 runs 15 residues. Trimming removed 7 bases from V and 9 bases from J, with 19 bases in between. CDR3 amino acids: CASTPGTFMSSPLHF. The CDR3 bases are TGTGCCAGCACCCCGGGAACCTTTATGAGTTCACCCCTCCACTTT.

The chain is built from TRBV7-2 and TRBJ1-2; D uncertain. V was clipped by 1 base and J by 1 base, with 7 bases between them. CDR3 length: 14 residues. Germline V CDR1 and CDR2: SGHTA, FQGNSA. CDR3 loop: CASSLEYSNYGYTF. The CDR3 DNA follows: TGTGCCAGCAGCTTAGAATACAGTAACTATGGCTACACCTTC.

The V call is TRBV4-2, the J call TRBJ1-4, with D unclear. Trimming took 1 base from V and 4 from J, leaving 16 bases between them. Per the germline V gene, CDR1 is LGHNA and CDR2 is YNFKEQ. The CDR3 runs to 17 residues. The CDR3 DNA reads as TGTGCCAGCAGCCAAGCCCTAGGGAGGGAAATTAATGAAAAACTGTTTTTT. The encoded protein is CASSQALGREINEKLFF.

The V and J genes are TRBV5-6 and TRBJ1-6; 8 bases are shared with TRBD1. This CDR3 has 15 residues. Unmatched junction bases numbered 8, after V lost 4 bases and J lost 8 bases. Per the germline V gene, CDR1 is SGHDT and CDR2 is YYEEEE. CDR3 DNA: TGTGCCAGCAGCCTCCGGACAGGGAAATATTCACCCCTCCACTTT. It yields the protein CASSLRTGKYSPLHF.

V and J are TRBV2 and TRBJ2-7; the D gene is possibly TRBD2 (5 bases). The CDR3 runs to 13 residues. The germline V gene encodes CDR1 SNHLY and CDR2 FYNNEI. Trimming cost V 4 bases and J 6 bases, with 13 bases left between them. CDR3 sequence: CASSVLSSGEQYV. CDR3 nucleotide sequence: TGTGCCAGCAGTGTGTTGTCAAGCGGCGAGCAGTACGTC.

The chain is built from TRBV10-3 and TRBJ1-1, with 7 bases that match TRBD1. The CDR3 contains 14 residues. Trimming took 7 bases from V and 0 from J; bases not matched to a gene: 5. Germline V gene sequence: CDR1 ENHRY, CDR2 SYGVKD. CDR3 DNA sequence: TGTGCCATCAAGCCGGGACAGATGAACACTGAAGCTTTCTTT. Translated: CAIKPGQMNTEAFF.

The rearrangement links TRBV5-1 to TRBJ2-3; D is uncertain. This CDR3 is built from 15 residues. Trimming shortened V by 0 bases and J by 3 bases, and 11 bases separated the two germline ends. Germline CDR1 is SGHRS and CDR2 is YFSETQ. The CDR3 nucleotides read TGCGCCAGCAGCTTGGATACCCGTAGGACAGATACGCAGTATTTT. It is translated as CASSLDTRRTDTQYF. The whole variable domain, filled in from reference TRBV5-1 and TRBJ2-3, reads KAGVTQTPRYLIKTRGQQVTLSCSPISGHRSVSWYQQTPGQGLQFLFEYFSETQRNKGNFPGRFSGRQFSNSRSEMNVSTLELGDSALYLCASSLDTRRTDTQYFGPGTRLTVL.

The chain joins TRBV30 to TRBJ1-3; D unresolved. CDR3 length: 18 residues. CDR1 and CDR2 from the germline V gene are GTSNPN and SVGIG (reference sequence). Trimming shortened V by 0 bases and J by 3 bases, and 21 bases separated the two germline ends. The CDR3 loop is CAWSVRGRTVRGGNTIYF. For the CDR3, the DNA is TGTGCCTGGAGTGTACGAGGGCGGACGGTTCGAGGTGGAAACACCATATATTTT.

This sequence joins TRBV19 and TRBJ1-2; no definite D call. Trimming left V 4 bases short and J 3 bases short, with 3 bases between. The CDR3 length is 11 residues. Germline V gene sequence: CDR1 LNHDA, CDR2 SQIVND (reference sequence). The CDR3 DNA reads TGTGCCAGTAGTACTTACTATGGCTACACCTTC. It specifies CASSTYYGYTF.

The V and J genes are TRBV19 and TRBJ2-3, with 12 bases fitting TRBD2. The CDR3 totals 16 residues. CDR1 and CDR2 (germline): LNHDA, SQIVND (reference sequence). The V and J ends lost 3 bases and 5 bases, in that order; junction bases with no gene match: 6. The CDR3 region has the DNA TGTGCCAGTAGTATGAGGACTAGCGGGGAGGGAGATACGCAGTATTTT. As protein: CASSMRTSGEGDTQYF.

The chain joins TRBV4-3 to TRBJ1-1; D not resolved. This CDR3 contains 14 residues. V lost 0 bases and J lost 6, with 11 bases in between. In germline, CDR1 is LGHNA, CDR2 YSLEER. The CDR3 spells CASSQEWGFPEAFF. In nucleotides, the CDR3 is TGCGCCAGCAGCCAAGAGTGGGGATTCCCTGAAGCTTTCTTT.

This chain joins TRBV19 and TRBJ1-4; D unclear. Trimming stripped 4 bases from V and 7 bases from J, with 16 bases between. CDR3 length: 15 amino acids. Germline CDR1 is LNHDA and CDR2 is SQIVND (reference sequence). The chain's CDR3 is CASSTDETRVEKLFF. The CDR3 bases are TGTGCCAGTAGTACAGACGAAACAAGGGTTGAAAAACTGTTTTTT.

This clone was seen only a few times. The chain is built from TRBV7-9 and TRBJ1-1; D is unclear. Germline V gene data show CDR1 as SEHNR and CDR2 as FQNEAQ (reference sequence). V was cut by 0 bases and J by 5 bases, with 4 bases left in between. This CDR3 region has 12 residues. The CDR3: CASSLAGTEAFF. CDR3 sequence (DNA): TGTGCCAGCAGCTTAGCGGGAACTGAAGCTTTCTTT.

DNA of the CDR3: TGTGCCAGCAGCTTGGAACAGGGGGCGGGAGGCTACACCTTC. As protein: CASSLEQGAGGYTF. J is TRBJ1-2 and V is TRBV5-6; 9 bases are shared with TRBD1. V lost 0 bases, J lost 8 bases, and 5 bases stayed unmatched. Germline V lookup: CDR1 SGHDT, CDR2 YYEEEE. The CDR3 spans 14 residues.

CDR3 sequence (DNA): TGTGCCAGCAGCATCCGGACAGGGGGCGTCATAAGCTCTGGGGCCAACGTCCTGACTTTC. Amino acid sequence: CASSIRTGGVISSGANVLTF. The chain joins TRBV9 to TRBJ2-6; TRBD1 agrees at 11 bases. After removal of 4 bases from V and 0 bases from J, the junction contained 12 bases not matched to a gene. The CDR3 loop spans 20 amino acids. Germline V CDR1 and CDR2: SGDLS, YYNGEE.

This chain joins TRBV3-1 (or the pseudogene TRBV3-2) and TRBJ1-2; D is perhaps TRBD1 (5 bases). Germline V gene lookup returns CDR1 LGHDT and CDR2 YNNKEL (reference sequence). Between the trimmed V and J ends, which lost 3 bases and 7 bases, there was a span of 12 bases. The CDR3 contains 13 residues. The chain's CDR3 is CASSQGGQGGYTF. The DNA of the CDR3 is TGTGCCAGCAGCCAGGGCGGGCAGGGTGGCTACACCTTC.